These 23 T cell receptor beta chains were all obtained from the same sample, sequenced in a study of T cell responses to AZD1222 COVID-19 vaccine. Some clones are missing from TCRdb's copy, which holds only in-frame ones; the method was immunoSEQ multiplex PCR. The repertoire includes some 120,000 clones, 80% to 90% of them detected once, and over 9% sits in the top ten. The specimen was peripheral blood, collected 28 days after the second AZD1222 dose. Receptor source: an adult who received the AZD1222 COVID-19 vaccine.

The gene calls are TRBV5-6 and TRBJ1-2; D call uncertain. The CDR3 is 13 residues long. V was pared by 0 bases and J by 3 bases, with 6 bases between. Germline CDR1 reads SGHDT; CDR2 reads YYEEEE. The CDR3 loop reads CASSLGGDYGYTF. CDR3 nucleotides: TGTGCCAGCAGCTTGGGGGGTGACTATGGCTACACCTTC.

The V and J genes are TRBV2 and TRBJ2-1, with 10 positions matching TRBD2. J lost 5 bases, V lost 6 bases, and 10 bases had no gene match. This CDR3 has 16 residues. CDR1 SNHLY and CDR2 FYNNEI come from the germline V gene. CDR3 loop: CASRNSAGGINNEQFF. CDR3 DNA: TGTGCCAGCAGAAACTCAGCGGGGGGGATTAACAATGAGCAGTTCTTC.

Worth noting for this clone: Germline and junction disagree at one end, which may indicate a read error. V gene TRBV12-5 combines with J gene TRBJ1-5; D is unclear. The CDR3 loop spans 8 amino acids. The germline V gene encodes CDR1 LGHNT and CDR2 FRNRAP. The CDR3 sequence is CASGSRYF. In nucleotides, the CDR3 is TGTGCTAGTGGTTCCCGTTATTTT.

The genes are TRBV18 and TRBJ1-5; D remains ambiguous. CDR3 length: 15 residues. Trimming pared 3 bases from V and 2 bases from J, leaving 11 bases between. CDR1 and CDR2 (germline): KGHSH, LQKENI. The CDR3 protein is CASSPDTVGNQPQHF. Here the CDR3 DNA reads TGTGCCAGCTCACCCGACACCGTAGGCAATCAGCCCCAGCATTTT.

The chain combines TRBV2 with TRBJ1-4; D is unclear. Trimming pared 7 bases from V and 2 bases from J, leaving 8 bases between. This CDR3 contains 13 residues. Germline lookup yields CDR1 SNHLY and CDR2 FYNNEI. The CDR3 loop reads CASKGDTNEKLFF. CDR3 nucleotide sequence: TGTGCCAGCAAGGGTGATACTAATGAAAAACTGTTTTTT.

The genes are TRBV4-1 and TRBJ2-6; D not certain. V was shortened by 4 bases and J by 0 bases, with 13 bases between the two germline ends. Looked up from germline, CDR1 is MGHRA and CDR2 is YSYEKL. There are 17 residues in the CDR3. CDR3: CASSRDRAASGANVLTF. CDR3 nucleotide sequence: TGCGCCAGCAGCCGAGACCGGGCTGCCTCTGGGGCCAACGTCCTGACTTTC.

The genes are TRBV4-3 and TRBJ1-4; D remains ambiguous. In germline, CDR1 is LGHNA, CDR2 YSLEER. This CDR3 spans 12 amino acids. The V gene lost 4 bases and the J gene lost 12 bases, with 12 bases spanning the gap. The chain's CDR3 is CASSRGRSELFF. The CDR3 nucleotides read TGCGCCAGCAGCCGCGGCCGTTCAGAACTGTTTTTT.

J is TRBJ1-2 and V is TRBV5-6, with 7 positions matching TRBD1. Trimming at V came to 4 bases and at J to 8 bases, leaving 8 bases not matched to a gene. Germline V gene lookup returns CDR1 SGHDT and CDR2 YYEEEE. The CDR3 sequence is 13 residues long. CDR3 sequence reads: CASSDRQGEGYTF. CDR3 bases: TGTGCCAGCAGCGACCGACAGGGCGAGGGCTACACCTTC.

The gene calls are TRBV9 and TRBJ2-3; D possibly corresponds to TRBD1 (5 bases). Trimming removed 3 bases at V and 3 bases at J, with 14 bases between. The CDR3 runs 15 residues. Germline lookup yields CDR1 SGDLS and CDR2 YYNGEE. The CDR3 reads CASSAQRQITDTQYF. CDR3 coding DNA: TGTGCCAGCAGCGCCCAACGACAGATTACAGATACGCAGTATTTT.

The chain employs TRBV10-2 and TRBJ1-6; 8 bases are a match to TRBD1. There are 16 residues in the CDR3. Trimming cost V 8 bases and J 8 bases; bases outside gene matches: 14. CDR1 is WSHSY and CDR2 is SAAADI in the germline V gene. CDR3 DNA: TGCGCCAGCTCCGAGAGTCCGGGACAGGTCGATTCACCCCTCCACTTT. As protein: CASSESPGQVDSPLHF.

This chain connects TRBV7-2 to TRBJ2-1; D not certain. The V gene's germline CDR1 is SGHTA and CDR2 FQGNSA. There are 15 residues in the CDR3. V was shortened by 7 bases and J by 0 bases, with 13 bases between the two germline ends. The CDR3 region is CASTFGLSSYNEQFF. CDR3 bases: TGTGCCAGCACCTTCGGGCTAAGCTCCTACAATGAGCAGTTCTTC.

This sequence joins TRBV9 and TRBJ2-5; D may correspond to TRBD1 or TRBD2 (6 bases each). The CDR3 runs to 13 residues. Trimming removed 3 bases at V and 7 bases at J, with 13 bases between. Germline CDR1 reads SGDLS; CDR2 reads YYNGEE. The CDR3 nucleotides read TGTGCCAGCAGCGAGGGGGGCGAGGGGACCCAGTACTTC. This translates into CASSEGGEGTQYF.

This clone was counted a single time. The chain uses TRBV11-3 and TRBJ2-2; D perhaps matches TRBD1 (5 bases). The CDR3 spans 14 residues. Germline V gene data show CDR1 as SGHNT and CDR2 as YENEEA. The ends were cut back, 3 bases at V and 0 bases at J, with 5 bases in the middle. The CDR3 DNA is TGTGCCAGCAGCTTGGGGCCGAACACCGGGGAGCTGTTTTTT. Its translation is CASSLGPNTGELFF.

This chain connects TRBV28 to TRBJ1-5; tentative D call: TRBD1 (5 bases). Trimming cost V 8 bases and J 8 bases, with 16 bases left between them. CDR1 is MDHEN and CDR2 is SYDVKM in the germline V gene. The CDR3 is 13 residues long. The CDR3 DNA reads as TGTGCCAGCTCCAATGTCCGACAGAAGCCCCAGCATTTT. It specifies CASSNVRQKPQHF.

This clone has more than one count but fewer than ten. The chain recombines TRBV3-1 (or the pseudogene TRBV3-2) with TRBJ1-1; TRBD1 matches at 8 bases. Germline assignment: CDR1 LGHDT and CDR2 YNNKEL (reference sequence). The CDR3 is made up of 11 amino acids. After removal of 4 bases from V and 12 bases from J, the junction contained 4 bases not matched to a gene. This CDR3 is CASSLQGGTFF. CDR3 sequence (DNA): TGTGCCAGCAGCCTACAGGGGGGAACTTTCTTT.

The V gene is TRBV19, the J gene TRBJ2-7, with D perhaps TRBD2 (6 bases). Germline V CDR1 and CDR2: LNHDA, SQIVND (reference sequence). The V and J ends lost 0 bases and 2 bases respectively, with 14 bases between them. The CDR3 covers 16 residues. The CDR3 here is CASSIDLETRTYEQYF. The CDR3 region has the DNA TGTGCCAGTAGTATAGATTTGGAGACTAGAACCTACGAGCAGTACTTC.

The V call is TRBV5-8, the J call TRBJ1-5; no clear D. CDR1 SGHTS and CDR2 YDEGEE come from the germline V gene. The CDR3 runs 16 residues. Deletions cut 0 bases from V and 3 bases from J, with 13 bases between. This chain's CDR3 is CASSLGRGVFNQPQHF. Written as DNA, the CDR3 is TGTGCCAGCAGCTTGGGACGCGGGGTGTTCAATCAGCCCCAGCATTTT.

This sequence joins TRBV2 and TRBJ1-4; 7 bases line up with TRBD1. The ends lost 7 bases at V and 7 bases at J; junction bases unmatched: 12. The CDR3 has 15 amino acids. The germline V gene encodes CDR1 SNHLY and CDR2 FYNNEI. The CDR3 region is CASKILGQGGEKLFF. CDR3 DNA sequence: TGTGCCAGCAAGATTTTGGGCCAGGGGGGTGAAAAACTGTTTTTT.

J is TRBJ1-3 and V is TRBV5-1; 7 bases are a match to TRBD1. J lost 2 bases, V lost 4 bases, and 6 bases had no gene match. CDR1 and CDR2 from the germline V gene are SGHRS and YFSETQ. The CDR3 is made up of 15 amino acids. CDR3 DNA: TGCGCCAGCAGCGTTGGGACAGTACCTGGAAACACCATATATTTT. It codes for CASSVGTVPGNTIYF.

The chain employs TRBV6-5 and TRBJ1-2; D ambiguous. Germline CDR1 and CDR2: MNHEY and SVGAGI. Trimming took off 7 bases at V and 3 bases at J, with 12 bases between the two ends. The CDR3 sequence is 13 residues long. Here the CDR3 DNA reads TGTGCCAGCACCGCGGCGGCAGACTATGGCTACACCTTC. This encodes CASTAAADYGYTF.

This clone was recorded only once. The CDR3 loop reads CASSLGEAGYQPQHF. CDR3 coding DNA: TGTGCCAGCAGCTTGGGAGAAGCAGGGTATCAGCCCCAGCATTTT. The chain has TRBV5-6 and TRBJ1-5, with D tentatively TRBD1 (5 bases). This CDR3 has 15 amino acids. Deletions cut 0 bases from V and 5 bases from J, with 12 bases between. Germline lookup yields CDR1 SGHDT and CDR2 YYEEEE. Filled out from reference TRBV5-6 and TRBJ1-5, the complete variable domain reads DAGVTQSPTHLIKTRGQQVTLRCSPKSGHDTVSWYQQALGQGPQFIFQYYEEEERQRGNFPDRFSGHQFPNYSSELNVNALLLGDSALYLCASSLGEAGYQPQHFGDGTRLSIL.

This chain joins TRBV5-6 and TRBJ1-2; TRBD1 is a possible D gene (6 bases). This CDR3 has 15 residues. Germline V gene sequence: CDR1 SGHDT, CDR2 YYEEEE. Trimming removed 4 bases at V and 9 bases at J, with 22 bases between. The CDR3 DNA sequence: TGTGCCAGCAGCATCACAGGGATCTCGCCTGGAAGCTACACCTTC. It yields the protein CASSITGISPGSYTF. The full variable domain, its missing parts supplied by reference TRBV5-6 and TRBJ1-2, is DAGVTQSPTHLIKTRGQQVTLRCSPKSGHDTVSWYQQALGQGPQFIFQYYEEEERQRGNFPDRFSGHQFPNYSSELNVNALLLGDSALYLCASSITGISPGSYTFGSGTRLTVV.

In DNA form, the CDR3 reads TGTGCCAGCAGCTTAGGGACTAGCGGGGTTCAAGAGACCCAGTACTTC. The encoded protein is CASSLGTSGVQETQYF. This chain connects TRBV7-9 to TRBJ2-5; 12 bases are a match to TRBD2. CDR3 length equals 16 residues. From germline, CDR1 is SEHNR and CDR2 FQNEAQ (reference sequence). The trim removed 1 base at V and 2 bases at J, leaving 2 bases unmatched.